This entry lists 6 T cell receptor beta chains sequenced from one sample in a study of blood T cells in healthy people across ages. Sample-barcoded 5' priming and a J-beta primer mix drove a second PCR of about 6 to 12 cycles. Using its own MiXCR run on the 5' RACE reads, TCRdb lists one record per CDR3 protein. The data contain roughly 800,000 distinct CDR3 sequences, more than 20% of them singletons. These data are also associated with another study on T cells of mothers and their children.

Sequenced: blood. Receptors originate from a boy aged 5 to 17 in good health.

This clonotype has just a few counts. V and J are TRBV20-1 and TRBJ2-3; D not resolved. The germline gives CDR1 DFQATT, CDR2 SNEGSKA (reference sequence). The CDR3 loop spans 12 amino acids. The V gene lost 7 bases and the J gene lost 0 bases, with 8 bases spanning the gap. The CDR3 loop is CSERHSTDTQYF. The CDR3 DNA follows: TGCAGTGAAAGGCATAGCACAGATACGCAGTATTTT.

V usage is TRBV7-9 and J usage is TRBJ2-1; D might be TRBD1 (6 bases). TRBJ2-7 matches the DNA end more closely, so the J call is doubtful. The germline CDR1 and CDR2 sequences are SEHNR and FQNEAQ (reference sequence). The CDR3 sequence is 13 residues long. CDR3 loop: CASSLGAAVAQYF. The CDR3 coding sequence is TGTGCCAGCAGCTTGGGGGCGGCAGTCGCGCAGTACTTC.

This clonotype was observed a few times. This chain links TRBV29-1 with TRBJ1-1, with unresolved D. The CDR3 covers 12 residues. The germline gives CDR1 SQVTM, CDR2 ANQGSEA. Trimming left V 7 bases short and J 3 bases short, with 12 bases between. The CDR3 bases are TGCAGCGCAGATTTTTTGGACACTGAAGCTTTCTTT. It encodes CSADFLDTEAFF.

This clonotype was counted between two and nine times. The rearrangement uses TRBV7-6 and TRBJ1-1; D remains unclear. Looked up from germline, CDR1 is SGHVS and CDR2 is FNYEAQ. Trimming took 4 bases from V and 6 from J, leaving 12 bases between them. The CDR3 is made up of 13 amino acids. The chain's CDR3 is CASSSNPGSEAFF. CDR3 in DNA: TGTGCCAGCAGCTCAAATCCAGGTTCTGAAGCTTTCTTT.

J is TRBJ2-3 and V is TRBV7-2; D possibly matches TRBD1 or TRBD2 (5 bases each). Trimming removed 3 bases at V and 2 bases at J, with 12 bases between. Per the germline V gene, CDR1 is SGHTA and CDR2 is FQGNSA. The CDR3 sequence is 15 residues long. The CDR3 DNA reads as TGTGCCAGCAGCTTTTGGGGACGCCCCACAGATACGCAGTATTTT. Translated, it gives CASSFWGRPTDTQYF.

The genes are TRBV20-1 and TRBJ2-3; TRBD2 agrees at 11 bases. The germline gives CDR1 DFQATT, CDR2 SNEGSKA (reference sequence). This CDR3 is built from 15 residues. Germline trimming cut 1 base from V and 2 bases from J; bases unmatched to any gene: 2. The CDR3 loop is CSARGLAGYTDTQYF. The CDR3 DNA reads as TGCAGTGCTAGAGGACTAGCGGGATACACAGATACGCAGTATTTT.